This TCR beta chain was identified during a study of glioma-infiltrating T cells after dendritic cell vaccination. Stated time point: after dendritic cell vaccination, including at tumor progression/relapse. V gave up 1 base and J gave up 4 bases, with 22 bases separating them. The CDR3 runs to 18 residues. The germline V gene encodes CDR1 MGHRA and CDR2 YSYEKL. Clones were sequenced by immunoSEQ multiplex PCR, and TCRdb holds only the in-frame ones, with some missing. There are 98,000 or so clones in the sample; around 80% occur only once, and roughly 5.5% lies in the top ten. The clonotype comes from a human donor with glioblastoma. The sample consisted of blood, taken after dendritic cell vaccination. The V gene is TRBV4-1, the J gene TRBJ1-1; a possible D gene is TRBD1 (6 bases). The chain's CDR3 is CASSQALRTDPITTEAFF. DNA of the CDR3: TGCGCCAGCAGCCAAGCCCTACGGACAGATCCCATAACCACTGAAGCTTTCTTT.